A selection of T cell receptor beta chains follows, all from one sample in a study of T cell responses to AZD1222 COVID-19 vaccine. Clones were sequenced by immunoSEQ multiplex PCR, and TCRdb holds only the in-frame ones, with some missing. This sample carries about 100,000 clones, 91% of them seen once, and the ten largest clones take 6.5% to 8.5%. The starting material was peripheral blood, obtained 28 days after the second AZD1222 dose. The receptors stem from an adult who received the AZD1222 COVID-19 vaccine. Both conserved end residues are trimmed from each CDR3. The order of the fields is V gene, J gene, CDR3 protein.

V gene: TRBV19
J gene: TRBJ2-1
CDR3 protein: ASSSLPSGSSYNEQF

V gene: TRBV29-1
J gene: TRBJ2-1
CDR3 protein: SVEEGLAGGGSYNEQF

V gene: TRBV2
J gene: TRBJ1-1
CDR3 protein: ASSERANRNTEAF

V gene: TRBV12-3/TRBV12-4
J gene: TRBJ1-1
CDR3 protein: ASSPTGETEAF

V gene: TRBV7-2
J gene: TRBJ2-5
CDR3 protein: ASSGRGGGETQY

V gene: TRBV28
J gene: TRBJ2-7
CDR3 protein: ATGGLSYEQY

V gene: TRBV27
J gene: TRBJ2-3
CDR3 protein: ASSLAASGTAQY

V gene: TRBV9
J gene: TRBJ1-3
CDR3 protein: ASSPETFSGNTIY

V gene: TRBV14
J gene: TRBJ2-3
CDR3 protein: ASSGKHGWADTQY

V gene: TRBV24-1
J gene: TRBJ2-7
CDR3 protein: ATGDNSYEQY

V gene: TRBV3-1/TRBV3-2
J gene: TRBJ2-3
CDR3 protein: ASNTGLAGSGDTQY